This T cell receptor (beta chain) originates from a study of T cell responses to AZD1222 COVID-19 vaccine. Regarding the study as a whole: Spike-wide coverage was observed for vaccine-associated CD4 TCRs, with dominant responses at 160-218 and 743-854. In a largely white British group with more females than males, clonal diversity was possibly underestimated. Only after the peak T cell response were repertoires sampled.

Concerning this clone: The antigen remains unidentified.

Sequenced by immunoSEQ multiplex PCR; TCRdb stores in-frame clones only, minus some. The sample shows about 110,000 clones, approximately 89% of them seen only once. This TCR was recovered from an adult in good health. The sample was peripheral blood, taken on day 0 of MenACWY control vaccination.

The CDR3 loop is CASSLDIGSTEAFF. The CDR3 DNA reads as TGTGCCAGCAGCTTAGATATCGGGAGCACTGAAGCTTTCTTT. V gene TRBV11-3 combines with J gene TRBJ1-1; D not certain. Trimming pared 0 bases from V and 4 bases from J, leaving 9 bases between. The CDR3 sequence is 14 residues long. Germline V CDR1 and CDR2: SGHNT, YENEEA. The full variable domain, with the rest looked up from reference TRBV11-3 and TRBJ1-1, is EAGVVQSPRYKIIEKKQPVAFWCNPISGHNTLYWYLQNLGQGPELLIRYENEEAVDDSQLPKDRFSAERLKGVDSTLKIQPAELGDSAVYLCASSLDIGSTEAFFGQGTRLTVV.